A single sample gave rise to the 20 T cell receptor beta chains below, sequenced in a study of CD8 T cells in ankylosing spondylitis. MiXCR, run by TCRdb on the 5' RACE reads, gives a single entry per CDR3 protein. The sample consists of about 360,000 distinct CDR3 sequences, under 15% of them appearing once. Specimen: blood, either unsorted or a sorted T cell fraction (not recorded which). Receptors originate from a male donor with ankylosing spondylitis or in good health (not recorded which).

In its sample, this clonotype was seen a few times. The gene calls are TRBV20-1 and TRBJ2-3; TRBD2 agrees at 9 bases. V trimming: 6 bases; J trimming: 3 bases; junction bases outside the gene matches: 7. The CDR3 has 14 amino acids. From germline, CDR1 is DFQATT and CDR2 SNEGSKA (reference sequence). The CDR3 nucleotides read TGCAGTGCCCCGGCGGGAGGGTTGACAGATACGCAGTATTTT. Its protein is CSAPAGGLTDTQYF.

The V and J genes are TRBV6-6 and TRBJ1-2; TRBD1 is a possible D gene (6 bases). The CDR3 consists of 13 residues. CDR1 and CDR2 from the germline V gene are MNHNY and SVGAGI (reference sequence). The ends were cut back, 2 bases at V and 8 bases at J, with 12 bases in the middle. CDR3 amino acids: CASSYGLGGGYTF. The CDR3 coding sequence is TGTGCCAGCAGTTACGGTTTAGGGGGAGGCTACACCTTC.

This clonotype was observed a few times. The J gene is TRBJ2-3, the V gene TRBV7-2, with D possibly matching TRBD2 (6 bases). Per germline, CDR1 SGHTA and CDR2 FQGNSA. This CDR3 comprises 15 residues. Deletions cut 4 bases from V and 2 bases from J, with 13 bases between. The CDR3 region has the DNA TGTGCCAGCAGCTGGGCGGGACCTTACACAGATACGCAGTATTTT. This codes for CASSWAGPYTDTQYF.

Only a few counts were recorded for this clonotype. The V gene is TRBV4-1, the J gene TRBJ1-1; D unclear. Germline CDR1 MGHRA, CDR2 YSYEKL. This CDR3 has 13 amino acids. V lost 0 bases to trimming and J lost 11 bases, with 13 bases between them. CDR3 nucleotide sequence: TGCGCCAGCAGCCAAGACGACGTATTGAGGGCTTTCTTT. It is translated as CASSQDDVLRAFF.

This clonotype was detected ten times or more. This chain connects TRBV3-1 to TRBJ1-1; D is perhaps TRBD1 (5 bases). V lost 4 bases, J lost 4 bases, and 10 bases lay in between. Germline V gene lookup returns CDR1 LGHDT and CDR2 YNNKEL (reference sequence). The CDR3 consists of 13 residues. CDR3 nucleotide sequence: TGTGCCAGCAGCCCTCAGGGAGGCACTGAAGCTTTCTTT. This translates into CASSPQGGTEAFF.

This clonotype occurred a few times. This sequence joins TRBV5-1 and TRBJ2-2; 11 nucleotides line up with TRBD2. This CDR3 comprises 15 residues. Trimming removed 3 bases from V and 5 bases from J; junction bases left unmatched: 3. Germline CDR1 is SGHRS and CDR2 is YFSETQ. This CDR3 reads CASSSRLAGTGELFF. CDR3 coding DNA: TGCGCCAGCAGCTCTCGACTAGCGGGAACCGGGGAGCTGTTTTTT.

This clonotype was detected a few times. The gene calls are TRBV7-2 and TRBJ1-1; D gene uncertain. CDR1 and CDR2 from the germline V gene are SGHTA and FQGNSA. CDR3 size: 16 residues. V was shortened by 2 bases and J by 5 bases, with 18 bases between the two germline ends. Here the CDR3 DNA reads TGTGCCAGCAGCTTACAAGCGCTCGTCCGAGGGACTGAAGCTTTCTTT. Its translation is CASSLQALVRGTEAFF. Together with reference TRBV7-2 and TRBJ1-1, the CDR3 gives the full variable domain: GAGVSQSPSNKVTEKGKDVELRCDPISGHTALYWYRQSLGQGLEFLIYFQGNSAPDKSGLPSDRFSAERTGGSVSTLTIQRTQQEDSAVYLCASSLQALVRGTEAFFGQGTRLTVV.

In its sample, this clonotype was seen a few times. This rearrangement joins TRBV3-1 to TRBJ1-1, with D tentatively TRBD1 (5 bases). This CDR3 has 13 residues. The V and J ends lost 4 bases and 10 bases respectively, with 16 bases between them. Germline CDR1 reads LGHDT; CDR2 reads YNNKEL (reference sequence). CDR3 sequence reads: CASSPRDAQGAFF. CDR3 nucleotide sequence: TGTGCCAGCAGCCCCCGGGACGCTCAGGGAGCTTTCTTT.

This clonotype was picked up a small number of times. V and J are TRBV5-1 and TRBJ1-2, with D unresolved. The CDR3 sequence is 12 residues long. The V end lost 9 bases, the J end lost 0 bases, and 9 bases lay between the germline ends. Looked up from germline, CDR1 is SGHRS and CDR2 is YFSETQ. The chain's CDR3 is CATSNTNYGYTF. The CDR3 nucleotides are TGCGCCACCAGTAATACTAACTATGGCTACACCTTC.

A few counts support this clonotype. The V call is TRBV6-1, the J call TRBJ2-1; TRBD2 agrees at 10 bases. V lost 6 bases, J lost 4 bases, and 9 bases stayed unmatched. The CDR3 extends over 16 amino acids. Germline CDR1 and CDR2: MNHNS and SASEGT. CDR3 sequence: CASRLPSGGLYNEQFF. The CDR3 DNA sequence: TGTGCCAGCAGGCTTCCTAGCGGGGGCTTATACAATGAGCAGTTCTTC.

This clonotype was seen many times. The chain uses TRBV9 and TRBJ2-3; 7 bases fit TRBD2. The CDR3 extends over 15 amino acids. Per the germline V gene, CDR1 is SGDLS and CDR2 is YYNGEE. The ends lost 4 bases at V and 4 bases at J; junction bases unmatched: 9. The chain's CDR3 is CASSPDGAGPDTQYF. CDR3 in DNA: TGTGCCAGCAGCCCAGATGGAGCGGGGCCAGATACGCAGTATTTT.

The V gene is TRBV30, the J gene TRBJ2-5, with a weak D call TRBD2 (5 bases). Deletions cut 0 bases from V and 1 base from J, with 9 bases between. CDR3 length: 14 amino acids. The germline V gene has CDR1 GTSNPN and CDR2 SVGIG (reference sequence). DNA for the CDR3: TGTGCCTGGAGTGTAGGACTCCTCCAAGAGACCCAGTACTTC. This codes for CAWSVGLLQETQYF.

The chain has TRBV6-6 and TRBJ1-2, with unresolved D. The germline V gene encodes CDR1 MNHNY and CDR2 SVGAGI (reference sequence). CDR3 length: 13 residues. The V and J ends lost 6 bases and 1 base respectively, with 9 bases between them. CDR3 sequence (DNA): TGTGCCAGCAGAAGAGATAGTAACTATGGCTACACCTTC. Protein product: CASRRDSNYGYTF.

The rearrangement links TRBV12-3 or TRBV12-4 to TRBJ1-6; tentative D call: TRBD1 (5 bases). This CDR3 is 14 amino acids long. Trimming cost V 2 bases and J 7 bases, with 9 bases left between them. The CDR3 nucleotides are TGTGCCAGCAGTTTACAGGGCAGGAATTCACCCCTCCACTTT. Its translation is CASSLQGRNSPLHF.

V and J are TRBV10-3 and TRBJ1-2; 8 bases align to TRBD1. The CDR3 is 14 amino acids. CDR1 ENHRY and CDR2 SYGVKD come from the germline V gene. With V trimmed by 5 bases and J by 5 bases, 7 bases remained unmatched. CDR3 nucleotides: TGTGCCATCAGTACCGGGACAGGCACTTATGGCTACACCTTC. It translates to CAISTGTGTYGYTF.

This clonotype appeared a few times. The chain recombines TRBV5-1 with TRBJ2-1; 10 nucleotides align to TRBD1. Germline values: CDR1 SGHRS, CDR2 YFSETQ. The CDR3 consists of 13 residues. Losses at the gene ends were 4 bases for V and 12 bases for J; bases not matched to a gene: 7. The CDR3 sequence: CASSQTGGYGQFF. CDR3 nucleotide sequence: TGCGCCAGCAGCCAGACAGGGGGCTATGGGCAGTTCTTC.

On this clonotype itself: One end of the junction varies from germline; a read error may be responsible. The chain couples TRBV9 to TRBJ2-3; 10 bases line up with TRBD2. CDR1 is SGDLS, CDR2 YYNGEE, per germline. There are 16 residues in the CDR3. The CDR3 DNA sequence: TGTGCCAGCAGCGTAACTAGCGGGGCGAGCATAGATACGCAGTATTTT. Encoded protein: CASSVTSGASIDTQYF.

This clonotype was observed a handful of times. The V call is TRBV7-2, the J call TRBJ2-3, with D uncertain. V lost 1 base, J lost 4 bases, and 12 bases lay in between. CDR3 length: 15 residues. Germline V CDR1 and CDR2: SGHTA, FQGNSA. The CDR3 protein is CASSLDGAAADTQYF. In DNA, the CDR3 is TGTGCCAGCAGCTTAGACGGAGCAGCCGCAGATACGCAGTATTTT.

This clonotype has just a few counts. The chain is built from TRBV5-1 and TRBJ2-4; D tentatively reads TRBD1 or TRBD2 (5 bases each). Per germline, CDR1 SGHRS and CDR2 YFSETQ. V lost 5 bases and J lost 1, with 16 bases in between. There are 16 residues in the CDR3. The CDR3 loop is CASSLRGELAKNIQYF. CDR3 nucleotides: TGCGCCAGCAGTTTGAGAGGGGAATTGGCCAAAAACATTCAGTACTTC.

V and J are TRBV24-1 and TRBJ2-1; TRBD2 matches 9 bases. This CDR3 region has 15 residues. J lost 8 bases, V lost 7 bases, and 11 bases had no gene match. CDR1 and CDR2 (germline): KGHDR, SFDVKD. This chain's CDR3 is CATSATGLAQDEQFF. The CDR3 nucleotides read TGTGCCACCAGCGCCACGGGACTAGCTCAGGATGAGCAGTTCTTC.